Each of the 2 T cell receptor beta chains below was sequenced from the same sample in a study of OX40 agonist ivuxolimab in advanced cancers. Sequenced by immunoSEQ multiplex PCR; TCRdb stores in-frame clones only, minus some. The sample shows roughly 120,000 clones, just under 95% of them seen only once. The specimen comprised CD4+ or CD8+ T cells sorted from blood, sampled in a trial of the OX40 agonist ivuxolimab. These receptors were obtained from an adult with an advanced solid tumor such as melanoma, head and neck, liver or kidney cancer.

This clone appeared a single time. This rearrangement joins TRBV19 to TRBJ1-5, with D possibly TRBD1 on 5 matching bases. Trimming pared 3 bases from V and 6 bases from J, leaving 12 bases between. The V gene's germline CDR1 is LNHDA and CDR2 SQIVND (reference sequence). The CDR3 length is 14 residues. The CDR3 spells CASSMGGGFQPQHF. CDR3 sequence (DNA): TGTGCCAGTAGTATGGGGGGAGGCTTTCAGCCCCAGCATTTT.

This clone appeared once. The chain is built from TRBV5-1 and TRBJ1-2; 9 bases map to TRBD1. CDR1 is SGHRS and CDR2 is YFSETQ in the germline V gene. The CDR3 runs to 15 residues. V gave up 4 bases and J gave up 5 bases; unmatched junction bases: 9. This CDR3 reads CASSEGQGIFYGYTF. CDR3 DNA: TGCGCCAGCAGCGAGGGACAGGGTATATTTTATGGCTACACCTTC.